The sequence of this T cell receptor beta chain was determined in a study of molecular identifiers for immune sequencing clone quantification. Trimming left V 6 bases short and J 2 bases short, with 14 bases between. The germline gives CDR1 SNHLY, CDR2 FYNNEI. The CDR3 spans 14 residues. Previously published methods and listed TCR primers were used for the bulk TCR libraries. TCRdb analysed the PCR reads with MiXCR anew, one entry per CDR3 protein. The top ten hold around 0.86% of the sample, which has about 640,000 distinct CDR3 sequences, 15% to 20% seen once. This clonotype has a count of ten or more. Its target is unknown. Study-level points and caveats: Detectable among 800,000 to 1,000,000 naive cells, according to reports, was Jurkat TCR RNA spiked in from one cell.

RNA fractions of 10%, 30% or 50% and roughly 20,000 to 1,000,000 sorted cells were the source of naive CD8 libraries. In the sort, naive CD8 T cells were defined as CD8+CD4-CCR7+CD45RA+. Sequenced material: naive CD8+ T cells from blood, with Jurkat cell RNA spiked in. Subset indicated: FACS-sorted CD8+CD4-CCR7+CD45RA+ naive T cells. This sequence was found in a human donor in good health. Some libraries in this study had Jurkat cell RNA spiked in. J is TRBJ2-7 and V is TRBV2; D is uncertain. The CDR3 is CASSRTYGPYEQYF. The CDR3 DNA follows: TGTGCCAGCAGCAGGACGTACGGTCCCTACGAGCAGTACTTC.